These 23 T cell receptor beta chains originate from one sample sequenced in a study of T cells after yellow fever vaccination. TCRdb re-called the 5' RACE reads with MiXCR, one entry per CDR3 protein. The sample carries about 310,000 distinct CDR3 sequences, around 3.9% recorded once. The sample was PBMCs, taken on the day of the yellow fever booster vaccination. The receptors derive from a man younger than 35 who received the YFV17D yellow fever vaccine.

This clonotype was counted ten times or more. The chain recombines TRBV12-3 or TRBV12-4 with TRBJ1-5; 7 nucleotides match TRBD1. V gave up 5 bases and J gave up 6 bases; unmatched junction bases: 10. This CDR3 contains 15 residues. The CDR3 here is CASSAQGVRSQPQHF. As DNA, the CDR3 is TGTGCCAGCAGTGCCCAGGGGGTTAGAAGTCAGCCCCAGCATTTT.

This clonotype was counted many times. J is TRBJ2-7 and V is TRBV14; no clear D. This CDR3 comprises 15 residues. Germline-derived CDR1 and CDR2 are SGHDN and FVKESK. The V and J ends lost 3 bases and 3 bases respectively, with 15 bases between them. CDR3 coding DNA: TGTGCCAGCAGCCACCCCGGGCAGGCCTTCTACGAGCAGTACTTC. Its protein product is CASSHPGQAFYEQYF.

The chain uses TRBV6-5 and TRBJ1-1; 10 nucleotides line up with TRBD1. J was trimmed by 6 bases and V by 5 bases; bases with no gene match: 3. Germline CDR1 MNHEY, CDR2 SVGAGI. The CDR3 is 13 amino acids. The CDR3 coding sequence is TGTGCCAGCAGTAGAGGGACAGGGGCTGAAGCTTTCTTT. This encodes CASSRGTGAEAFF.

The CDR3 reads CASSRDTGEGGTEAFF. CDR3 DNA: TGCGCCAGCAGCAGAGACACAGGGGAGGGTGGCACTGAAGCTTTCTTT. The V and J genes are TRBV5-1 and TRBJ1-1; 7 bases are a match to TRBD1. This CDR3 spans 16 amino acids. Germline assignment: CDR1 SGHRS and CDR2 YFSETQ. With 4 bases clipped from V and 4 bases from J, the junction kept 13 bases outside the gene matches.

This clonotype was detected ten times or more. The rearrangement links TRBV5-5 to TRBJ2-3; TRBD2 matches at 7 bases. Germline assignment: CDR1 SGHKS and CDR2 YYEKEE (reference sequence). The CDR3 runs 14 residues. V lost 1 base to trimming and J lost 3 bases; unmatched junction nucleotides: 2. CDR3 sequence: CASSLYGGTDTQYF. As DNA, the CDR3 is TGTGCCAGCAGCTTGTACGGGGGGACAGATACGCAGTATTTT.

This clonotype was seen a few times. This chain links TRBV20-1 with TRBJ1-1; perhaps TRBD1 as D (6 bases). The CDR3 has 14 residues. The ends were cut back, 5 bases at V and 2 bases at J, with 15 bases in the middle. CDR1 and CDR2 from the germline V gene are DFQATT and SNEGSKA (reference sequence). The CDR3 region has the DNA TGCAGTGCTCCTGAGGGGGGACCTAACACTGAAGCTTTCTTT. Its translation: CSAPEGGPNTEAFF.

The chain combines TRBV20-1 with TRBJ2-3; 10 nucleotides agree with TRBD2. Germline V lookup: CDR1 DFQATT, CDR2 SNEGSKA (reference sequence). The CDR3 contains 15 residues. Trimming cost V 3 bases and J 2 bases; bases outside gene matches: 5. The CDR3 region has the DNA TGCAGTGCTAGGACTAGCGGGCGATCCACAGATACGCAGTATTTT. It yields the protein CSARTSGRSTDTQYF.

The chain has TRBV5-6 and TRBJ1-2, with unresolved D. Trimming stripped 6 bases from V and 6 bases from J, with 27 bases between. This CDR3 has 17 residues. Germline values: CDR1 SGHDT, CDR2 YYEEEE. CDR3 protein: CASTPEPQNAALDGYTF. Written as DNA, the CDR3 is TGTGCCAGCACCCCTGAGCCACAGAATGCGGCCTTGGATGGCTACACCTTC.

This clonotype was observed a few times. The genes are TRBV7-3 and TRBJ2-3; possibly TRBD1 for D (5 bases). V gave up 1 base and J gave up 0 bases, with 11 bases separating them. This CDR3 contains 16 residues. From germline, CDR1 is SGHTA and CDR2 FQGTGA. The CDR3 DNA sequence: TGTGCCAGCAGCTTAATAGTGGGGCCGAGCACAGATACGCAGTATTTT. Amino acids: CASSLIVGPSTDTQYF.

This clonotype was recorded at least ten times. The chain links TRBV7-8 to TRBJ2-2, with 11 bases lining up with TRBD2. Germline V gene sequence: CDR1 SGHVS, CDR2 FQNEAQ. J lost 2 bases, V lost 2 bases, and 7 bases had no gene match. There are 18 residues in the CDR3. The CDR3 sequence is CASSLLAGGLLNTGELFF. The CDR3 DNA sequence: TGTGCCAGCAGCTTACTAGCGGGGGGCCTACTAAACACCGGGGAGCTGTTTTTT. Based on the CDR3 plus reference TRBV7-8 and TRBJ2-2, the full variable domain is GAGVSQSPRYKVAKRGQDVALRCDPISGHVSLFWYQQALGQGPEFLTYFQNEAQLDKSGLPSDRFFAERPEGSVSTLKIQRTQQEDSAVYLCASSLLAGGLLNTGELFFGEGSRLTVL.

This clonotype came up many times. V gene TRBV7-9 combines with J gene TRBJ2-2; the match to TRBD2 covers 8 bases. CDR1 is SEHNR, CDR2 FQNEAQ, per germline (reference sequence). This CDR3 spans 14 amino acids. J was trimmed by 4 bases and V by 5 bases; bases with no gene match: 3. This CDR3 is CASSGGGSTGELFF. As DNA, the CDR3 is TGTGCCAGCAGCGGCGGGGGGAGCACCGGGGAGCTGTTTTTT.

As to this clonotype: A junction end diverges from the germline sequence, so it may reflect a read error. This chain links TRBV7-9 with TRBJ1-6; D ambiguous. CDR3 length: 15 residues. Germline V gives CDR1 SEHNR, CDR2 FQNEAQ (reference sequence). As DNA, the CDR3 is TGTGCCAGCGGCTTAGTCTCGTTGGGTAATTCACCCCTCCACTTT. Protein product: CASGLVSLGNSPLHF.

This chain uses TRBV19 with TRBJ1-4; D not resolved. The CDR3 runs to 13 residues. The germline CDR1 and CDR2 sequences are LNHDA and SQIVND (reference sequence). The V end lost 4 bases, the J end lost 8 bases, and 11 bases lay between the germline ends. CDR3: CASSNPTIEKLFF. In nucleotides, the CDR3 is TGTGCCAGTAGTAATCCCACGATAGAAAAACTGTTTTTT.

This clonotype was observed at least ten times. This chain connects TRBV6-4 to TRBJ1-4; no clear D. Germline CDR1 and CDR2: MRHNA and SNTAGT. The CDR3 is 15 residues long. Trimming left V 0 bases short and J 5 bases short, with 10 bases between. For the CDR3, the DNA is TGTGCCAGCAGTGACTCGATCAGATTCAATGAAAAACTGTTTTTT. The encoded protein is CASSDSIRFNEKLFF.

This clonotype occurred a few times. V gene TRBV6-6 combines with J gene TRBJ2-1; a possible D gene is TRBD1 (6 bases). The CDR3 length is 13 residues. Deletions cut 4 bases from V and 10 bases from J, with 14 bases between. Per germline, CDR1 MNHNY and CDR2 SVGAGI (reference sequence). This CDR3 is CASSSYQGNEQFF. As DNA, the CDR3 is TGTGCCAGCAGTTCTTATCAGGGGAACGAGCAGTTCTTC.

In its sample, this clonotype was seen a few times. This rearrangement joins TRBV7-9 to TRBJ1-2, with D perhaps matching TRBD1 (5 bases). The CDR3 runs to 14 residues. The germline V gene has CDR1 SEHNR and CDR2 FQNEAQ (reference sequence). Trimming took 1 base from V and 7 from J, leaving 13 bases between them. CDR3 residues: CASSLVAQGAGYTF. DNA for the CDR3: TGTGCCAGCAGCTTAGTGGCCCAGGGAGCTGGCTACACCTTC.

At least ten counts were recorded for this clonotype. The chain recombines TRBV5-4 with TRBJ2-4, with 12 positions matching TRBD1. V lost 4 bases to trimming and J lost 11 bases; unmatched junction nucleotides: 7. The germline V gene encodes CDR1 SGHNT and CDR2 YYREEE (reference sequence). The CDR3 has 14 residues. The chain's CDR3 is CASSLGTGGRFQYF. CDR3 coding DNA: TGTGCCAGCAGCCTAGGGACAGGGGGCCGCTTTCAGTACTTC.

About this clonotype itself: This may be a read error: a much more frequent sequence differs by one nucleotide. The CDR3: CASSGRDLNTEAFF. The CDR3, as DNA: TGTGCCAGCAGTGGACGGGACTTGAACACTGAAGCTTTCTTT. The V call is TRBV7-8, the J call TRBJ1-1, with D possibly being TRBD1 (5 bases). Trimming left V 6 bases short and J 0 bases short, with 11 bases between. The germline gives CDR1 SGHVS, CDR2 FQNEAQ. This CDR3 spans 14 amino acids.

This clonotype has at least ten counts. V gene TRBV7-2 combines with J gene TRBJ2-7, with 9 bases lining up with TRBD2. This CDR3 has 15 amino acids. The junction had 5 bases not matched to a gene; V was cut back by 5 bases and J by 0 bases. The germline V gene has CDR1 SGHTA and CDR2 FQGNSA. The CDR3 DNA is TGTGCCAGCAGCCTCGCGGGGGGGAGCTCCTACGAGCAGTACGTC. This gives the protein CASSLAGGSSYEQYV.

This clonotype was counted at least ten times. The chain carries TRBV12-3 or TRBV12-4 and TRBJ2-7, with 8 bases aligning to TRBD1. This CDR3 region has 14 residues. J gave up 2 bases and V 5 bases, and 5 bases lay outside the gene matches. This chain's CDR3 is CASSKGQGAYEQYV. In nucleotides, the CDR3 is TGTGCCAGCAGTAAAGGACAGGGCGCCTACGAGCAGTACGTC.

The chain couples TRBV6-5 to TRBJ2-1, with 10 bases that match TRBD2. The germline CDR1 and CDR2 sequences are MNHEY and SVGAGI. The V segment lost 5 bases and the J segment 3 bases; nucleotides outside the gene matches: 10. CDR3 length equals 17 residues. The CDR3 is CASSPTGAGGIYNEQFF. CDR3 coding DNA: TGTGCCAGCAGTCCCACAGGAGCGGGGGGGATCTACAATGAGCAGTTCTTC.

The CDR3 DNA is TGCGCCAGCAGCCAAGATACAGGGGCTATTCCCGAGCAGTACTTC. This translates into CASSQDTGAIPEQYF. The V call is TRBV4-3, the J call TRBJ2-7; the match to TRBD1 covers 7 bases. V lost 0 bases to trimming and J lost 6 bases; unmatched junction nucleotides: 8. CDR1 and CDR2 from the germline V gene are LGHNA and YSLEER. CDR3 length: 15 amino acids.

This clonotype occurred many times. The rearrangement links TRBV5-1 to TRBJ2-5, with D tentatively TRBD1 or TRBD2 (5 bases each). The CDR3 loop spans 14 amino acids. Germline V gives CDR1 SGHRS, CDR2 YFSETQ. Trimming pared 4 bases from V and 1 base from J, leaving 11 bases between. The CDR3 nucleotides read TGCGCCAGCAGCCGGGACGGCTCCCAAGAGACCCAGTACTTC. As protein: CASSRDGSQETQYF.